The 25 T cell receptor beta chains below come from one sample, sequenced in a study of T cell therapy after organ transplantation. The time point was: 20-29 weeks after completion of therapy. Using immunoSEQ multiplex PCR, the repertoire was profiled, and TCRdb retains in-frame clones only, with some absent. In the table there are about 17,000 clones, approximately 85% of which are singletons. These receptors lack a known antigen. The sample consisted of CD8+ T cells from blood, taken after autologous CMV-specific T cell therapy. These receptors were taken from a human patient who had received a solid organ transplant and had CMV disease. Some T cells may have originated in the graft donor.

The genes are TRBV23-1 and TRBJ1-2; TRBD1 might be the D (6 bases). TRBV23-1 is recorded as an ORF, its role being uncertain. V dropped 4 bases and J dropped 3 bases, with 9 bases sitting between them. This CDR3 comprises 13 residues. The CDR3 spells CASSRTGYYGYTF. The CDR3 DNA is TGCGCCAGCAGTCGTACAGGGTACTATGGCTACACCTTC.

The rearrangement joins TRBV6-4 to TRBJ2-2, with 7 bases lining up with TRBD2. From germline, CDR1 is MRHNA and CDR2 SNTAGT. V was clipped by 6 bases and J by 3 bases; unmatched bases: 4. The CDR3 loop spans 14 amino acids. CDR3 coding DNA: TGTGCCAGCAGGGCACTAGCGTACACCGGGGAGCTGTTTTTT. Translated: CASRALAYTGELFF.

The rearrangement joins TRBV7-8 to TRBJ2-1; the D gene is possibly TRBD2 (6 bases). CDR1 is SGHVS, CDR2 FQNEAQ, per germline. Trimming left V 5 bases short and J 9 bases short, with 17 bases between. This CDR3 contains 14 residues. This CDR3 reads CASSLTGLEGEQFF. CDR3 coding DNA: TGTGCCAGCAGCCTAACGGGACTGGAGGGTGAGCAGTTCTTC.

The chain carries TRBV6-1 and TRBJ1-3; D call uncertain. The V end lost 1 base, the J end lost 0 bases, and 10 bases lay between the germline ends. CDR1 is MNHNS, CDR2 SASEGT, per germline. This CDR3 spans 16 amino acids. This CDR3 is CASSEGGLNSGNTIYF. The DNA of the CDR3 is TGTGCCAGCAGTGAAGGAGGACTCAACTCTGGAAACACCATATATTTT.

The chain carries TRBV29-1 and TRBJ1-1; D ambiguous. Trimming left V 7 bases short and J 5 bases short, with 17 bases between. CDR3 size: 13 residues. Per the germline V gene, CDR1 is SQVTM and CDR2 is ANQGSEA. Written as DNA, the CDR3 is TGCAGCGAAGAGGCGCCTTTAGGGACTGAAGCTTTCTTT. Translated: CSEEAPLGTEAFF.

The chain uses TRBV5-8 and TRBJ2-7; no definite D call. CDR1 is SGHTS and CDR2 is YDEGEE in the germline V gene. With 4 bases removed from V and 6 bases from J, the gap between germline ends came to 11 bases. The CDR3 loop spans 12 amino acids. The CDR3 sequence is CASSLALFEQYF. CDR3 coding DNA: TGTGCCAGCAGCCTGGCCCTGTTCGAGCAGTACTTC.

V gene TRBV6-6 combines with J gene TRBJ2-7; TRBD1 aligns across 10 bases. The CDR3 extends over 16 amino acids. V trimming: 7 bases; J trimming: 2 bases; junction bases outside the gene matches: 11. The germline gives CDR1 MNHNY, CDR2 SVGAGI (reference sequence). The CDR3 region is CASNPTTGTGAYEQYF. The CDR3 coding sequence is TGTGCCAGCAACCCAACAACCGGGACAGGGGCCTACGAGCAGTACTTC.

V is TRBV29-1 and J is TRBJ2-5, with a tentative D call TRBD2 (5 bases). Trimming shortened V by 5 bases and J by 2 bases, and 15 bases separated the two germline ends. The CDR3 has 14 residues. Per germline, CDR1 SQVTM and CDR2 ANQGSEA. CDR3 region: CSVPYFGRQETQYF. CDR3 bases: TGCAGCGTTCCTTACTTTGGGAGACAAGAGACCCAGTACTTC.

The genes are TRBV7-9 and TRBJ1-2, with 7 bases fitting TRBD1. Looked up from germline, CDR1 is SEHNR and CDR2 is FQNEAQ (reference sequence). This CDR3 has 16 amino acids. The trim removed 5 bases at V and 3 bases at J, leaving 12 bases unmatched. The CDR3 is CASSPQGGALDYGYTF. The CDR3 DNA sequence: TGTGCCAGCAGCCCCCAGGGGGGGGCTCTTGACTATGGCTACACCTTC.

The gene calls are TRBV5-1 and TRBJ2-3; D may be TRBD1 (5 bases). This CDR3 has 15 residues. The germline V gene encodes CDR1 SGHRS and CDR2 YFSETQ. Trimming took 6 bases from V and 0 from J, leaving 14 bases between them. As DNA, the CDR3 is TGCGCCAGCATCCTAGGGGTTGCTAGCACAGATACGCAGTATTTT. Its translation: CASILGVASTDTQYF.

The rearrangement links TRBV2 to TRBJ2-2; D uncertain. V gave up 3 bases and J gave up 5 bases, with 7 bases separating them. Germline V lookup: CDR1 SNHLY, CDR2 FYNNEI. CDR3 size: 13 residues. The CDR3 sequence: CASSDPLTGELFF. CDR3 nucleotide sequence: TGTGCCAGCAGTGATCCATTAACCGGGGAGCTGTTTTTT.

The rearrangement joins TRBV6-4 to TRBJ2-3, with D perhaps matching TRBD2 (5 bases). Germline-derived CDR1 and CDR2 are MRHNA and SNTAGT. There are 14 residues in the CDR3. Deletions cut 2 bases from V and 4 bases from J, with 10 bases between. The DNA of the CDR3 is TGTGCCAGCAGTGACGCCTCGGGGTCAGATACGCAGTATTTT. Translation: CASSDASGSDTQYF.

The V and J genes are TRBV20-1 and TRBJ1-2, with D unclear. V lost 3 bases and J lost 8, with 10 bases in between. Germline V gene data show CDR1 as DFQATT and CDR2 as SNEGSKA (reference sequence). CDR3 size: 11 residues. DNA of the CDR3: TGCAGTGCTAGTCCCGTGGAAGGCTACACCTTC. Translation gives CSASPVEGYTF.

The genes are TRBV7-8 and TRBJ2-1, with 9 nucleotides matching TRBD2. Trimming removed 1 base from V and 1 base from J; junction bases left unmatched: 14. The length of the CDR3 is 20 residues. The germline CDR1 and CDR2 sequences are SGHVS and FQNEAQ. In DNA form, the CDR3 reads TGTGCCAGCAGCTTAGGGGCTAGCGGGATAATTCTTCCGTCCTACAATGAGCAGTTCTTC. It yields the protein CASSLGASGIILPSYNEQFF.

The rearrangement joins TRBV14 to TRBJ2-1; 13 bases are shared with TRBD2. After removal of 4 bases from V and 8 bases from J, the junction contained 14 bases not matched to a gene. Looked up from germline, CDR1 is SGHDN and CDR2 is FVKESK. The CDR3 runs 18 residues. The CDR3 region has the DNA TGTGCCAGCAGCCCCGAACTAGCGGGAGGGCCTAAGGTCGATGAGCAGTTCTTC. Protein: CASSPELAGGPKVDEQFF.

The chain has TRBV19 and TRBJ1-4; D not resolved. This CDR3 is built from 11 residues. V lost 3 bases, J lost 6 bases, and 2 bases lay in between. Germline CDR1 LNHDA, CDR2 SQIVND (reference sequence). CDR3 nucleotide sequence: TGTGCCAGTAGTATTGATGAAAAACTGTTTTTT. Residues: CASSIDEKLFF. The complete variable domain, with remaining parts taken from reference TRBV19 and TRBJ1-4, reads DGGITQSPKYLFRKEGQNVTLSCEQNLNHDAMYWYRQDPGQGLRLIYYSQIVNDFQKGDIAEGYSVSREKKESFPLTVTSAQKNPTAFYLCASSIDEKLFFGSGTQLSVL.

This sequence joins TRBV5-1 and TRBJ2-7, with a possible D match to TRBD1 (5 bases). Germline-derived CDR1 and CDR2 are SGHRS and YFSETQ. V lost 0 bases and J lost 3, with 13 bases in between. The CDR3 is 15 amino acids. The CDR3: CASSLAQGWVYEQYF. The DNA of the CDR3 is TGCGCCAGCAGCTTGGCTCAGGGTTGGGTCTACGAGCAGTACTTC.

The J gene is TRBJ2-6, the V gene TRBV7-9, with D unresolved. The CDR3 runs 15 residues. Germline V gene data show CDR1 as SEHNR and CDR2 as FQNEAQ (reference sequence). The V end lost 4 bases, the J end lost 7 bases, and 14 bases lay between the germline ends. The CDR3 is CASSSIEVGANVLTF. The CDR3 DNA reads as TGTGCCAGCAGCTCCATCGAGGTAGGAGCCAACGTCCTGACTTTC.

This clone was seen just once. The chain recombines TRBV19 with TRBJ2-2; 7 nucleotides agree with TRBD1. Germline V gene lookup returns CDR1 LNHDA and CDR2 SQIVND (reference sequence). The CDR3 loop spans 15 amino acids. The J segment lost 5 bases and the V segment lost 5 bases, leaving 8 bases of the junction unmatched. In DNA form, the CDR3 reads TGTGCCAGTAGTTCTGACAGGGTAGGGACCGGGGAGCTGTTTTTT. Its translation is CASSSDRVGTGELFF. The full variable domain, its missing parts supplied by reference TRBV19 and TRBJ2-2, is DGGITQSPKYLFRKEGQNVTLSCEQNLNHDAMYWYRQDPGQGLRLIYYSQIVNDFQKGDIAEGYSVSREKKESFPLTVTSAQKNPTAFYLCASSSDRVGTGELFFGEGSRLTVL.

This clone has a single count. V and J are TRBV6-5 and TRBJ2-5; a possible D gene is TRBD1 (6 bases). Germline V lookup: CDR1 MNHEY, CDR2 SVGAGI. V was shortened by 7 bases and J by 1 base, with 13 bases between the two germline ends. The length of the CDR3 is 14 residues. The CDR3 nucleotides are TGTGCCAGCAAGACACCAGGGGCCCAAGAGACCCAGTACTTC. Its translation: CASKTPGAQETQYF.

The gene calls are TRBV10-3 and TRBJ1-1; D perhaps matches TRBD1 (6 bases). The length of the CDR3 is 14 residues. The V and J ends lost 3 bases and 7 bases respectively, with 15 bases between them. Germline V gene sequence: CDR1 ENHRY, CDR2 SYGVKD. The CDR3 region has the DNA TGTGCCATCAGTGATTGGGGGACATCACTTGAAGCTTTCTTT. As protein: CAISDWGTSLEAFF.

This sequence joins TRBV9 and TRBJ1-3; 9 positions match TRBD1. The length of the CDR3 is 18 residues. Trimming cost V 3 bases and J 0 bases; bases outside gene matches: 10. Germline CDR1 reads SGDLS; CDR2 reads YYNGEE. CDR3 sequence reads: CASSAAPGQGYSGNTIYF. The CDR3 DNA reads as TGTGCCAGCAGCGCTGCGCCGGGACAGGGTTACTCTGGAAACACCATATATTTT.

J is TRBJ2-7 and V is TRBV6-1, with D possibly being TRBD1 (7 bases). Deletions cut 10 bases from V and 5 bases from J, with 18 bases between. CDR3 size: 13 residues. In germline, CDR1 is MNHNS, CDR2 SASEGT. CDR3 sequence (DNA): TGTGCCATTCGCGGAAGCAGGGGGGACGAGCAGTACTTC. Translating gives CAIRGSRGDEQYF.

V and J are TRBV5-4 and TRBJ2-7; 9 positions agree with TRBD1. Germline values: CDR1 SGHNT, CDR2 YYREEE (reference sequence). Unmatched junction bases numbered 2, after V lost 2 bases and J lost 2 bases. This CDR3 is built from 14 residues. Here the CDR3 DNA reads TGTGCCAGCAGCTTCGGGGACAGGGCCTACGAGCAGTACTTC. Translated: CASSFGDRAYEQYF.

J is TRBJ2-5 and V is TRBV5-1, with a tentative D call TRBD1 (6 bases). Between the trimmed V and J ends, which lost 0 bases and 2 bases, there was a span of 11 bases. The CDR3 totals 15 residues. Germline-derived CDR1 and CDR2 are SGHRS and YFSETQ. The CDR3 bases are TGCGCCAGCAGCTTGGTGAACAGGGATCAAGAGACCCAGTACTTC. It is translated as CASSLVNRDQETQYF.